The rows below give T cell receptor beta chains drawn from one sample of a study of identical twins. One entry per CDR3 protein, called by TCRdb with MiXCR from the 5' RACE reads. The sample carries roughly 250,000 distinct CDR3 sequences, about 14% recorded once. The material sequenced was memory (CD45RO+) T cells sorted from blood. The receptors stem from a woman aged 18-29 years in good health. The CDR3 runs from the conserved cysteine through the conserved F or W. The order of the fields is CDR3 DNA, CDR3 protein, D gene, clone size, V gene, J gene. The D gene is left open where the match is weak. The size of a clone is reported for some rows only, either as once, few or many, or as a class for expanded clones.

cdr3_nt: TGTGCCAGCAGCGTAGTCAGGGCCCACGAGCAGTACTTC; cdr3_aa: CASSVVRAHEQYF; d_call: NA; clone_size: once; v_call: TRBV9; j_call: TRBJ2-7
cdr3_nt: TGTGCCAGCAGGGCCTGGGGACAGGGCGATGGCTACACCTTC; cdr3_aa: CASRAWGQGDGYTF; d_call: TRBD1; clone_size: NA; v_call: TRBV28; j_call: TRBJ1-2
cdr3_nt: TGTGCCATCAGTCCCACCTCGAACAGGCTCACAGATACGCAGTATTTT; cdr3_aa: CAISPTSNRLTDTQYF; d_call: NA; clone_size: few; v_call: TRBV10-3; j_call: TRBJ2-3
cdr3_nt: TGTGCCAGCAGTTTTGAGGGGAATGGCTACACCTTC; cdr3_aa: CASSFEGNGYTF; d_call: NA; clone_size: few; v_call: TRBV12-3/TRBV12-4; j_call: TRBJ1-2
cdr3_nt: TGTGCCAGCAGCTTAGCGGGACAGGGTAGGACCTACAATGAGCAGTTCTTC; cdr3_aa: CASSLAGQGRTYNEQFF; d_call: TRBD1; clone_size: NA; v_call: TRBV7-9; j_call: TRBJ2-1
cdr3_nt: TGTGCCAGCAGCTTTCGACTAGCGGGAGATCGAGATGAGCAGTTCTTC; cdr3_aa: CASSFRLAGDRDEQFF; d_call: TRBD2; clone_size: NA; v_call: TRBV5-6; j_call: TRBJ2-1
cdr3_nt: TGCAGTGCTAGCACAGGGGCGGAGACTGAAGCTTTCTTT; cdr3_aa: CSASTGAETEAFF; d_call: TRBD1; clone_size: few; v_call: TRBV20-1; j_call: TRBJ1-1
cdr3_nt: TGTGCTAGCAGCTTATTCGCAGCGGGGGGCATGGATACGCAGTATTTT; cdr3_aa: CASSLFAAGGMDTQYF; d_call: TRBD2; clone_size: few; v_call: TRBV7-7; j_call: TRBJ2-3
cdr3_nt: TGCGCCAGCAGCCTCAATTCGGGAGTTGTGGAGACCCAGTACTTC; cdr3_aa: CASSLNSGVVETQYF; d_call: NA; clone_size: many; v_call: TRBV5-1; j_call: TRBJ2-5
cdr3_nt: TGCAGTGCTAGCGGGAGATCTGGCACAGATACGCAGTATTTT; cdr3_aa: CSASGRSGTDTQYF; d_call: NA; clone_size: many; v_call: TRBV20-1; j_call: TRBJ2-3
cdr3_nt: TGCAGTGCTAGGGGGGTGGACTCAGGCTACGAGCAGTACTTC; cdr3_aa: CSARGVDSGYEQYF; d_call: NA; clone_size: NA; v_call: TRBV20-1; j_call: TRBJ2-7
cdr3_nt: TGCGCCAGCAGTCGTAGTACGGGCATAGAGACCCAGTACTTC; cdr3_aa: CASSRSTGIETQYF; d_call: NA; clone_size: NA; v_call: TRBV5-1; j_call: TRBJ2-5
cdr3_nt: TGTGCCAGCAGCTTAGGGTCAGGTGAGCAGTTCTTC; cdr3_aa: CASSLGSGEQFF; d_call: NA; clone_size: few; v_call: TRBV11-2; j_call: TRBJ2-1
cdr3_nt: TGCGCCAGCAGTCAGAGCACAGATGAAAAACTGTTTTTT; cdr3_aa: CASSQSTDEKLFF; d_call: NA; clone_size: many; v_call: TRBV5-1; j_call: TRBJ1-4
cdr3_nt: TGTGCCAGCAGTTATCCTTCAGATACGCAGTATTTT; cdr3_aa: CASSYPSDTQYF; d_call: NA; clone_size: few; v_call: TRBV28; j_call: TRBJ2-3
cdr3_nt: TGTGCCAGCAGCGCGAGGGGTCCCGGGGAGCTGTTTTTT; cdr3_aa: CASSARGPGELFF; d_call: NA; clone_size: NA; v_call: TRBV11-2; j_call: TRBJ2-2
cdr3_nt: TGCAGTGCTAAAAAACCCACTAGCGGGGGCTTCGGTACGCAGTATTTT; cdr3_aa: CSAKKPTSGGFGTQYF; d_call: TRBD2; clone_size: few; v_call: TRBV20-1; j_call: TRBJ2-3
cdr3_nt: TGCGCCAGCAGTGCGGGACAGGGGTTGGCTGAGCAGTTCTTC; cdr3_aa: CASSAGQGLAEQFF; d_call: TRBD1; clone_size: NA; v_call: TRBV10-2; j_call: TRBJ2-1
cdr3_nt: TGTGCCAGCGCACCGTCAGGGGGGGGTGAAAAACTGTTTTTT; cdr3_aa: CASAPSGGGEKLFF; d_call: TRBD1; clone_size: NA; v_call: TRBV6-1; j_call: TRBJ1-4
cdr3_nt: TGTGCCAGCACCGCCAGACTAGCGGGGGCCCTGGGCGAGCAGTACTTC; cdr3_aa: CASTARLAGALGEQYF; d_call: TRBD2; clone_size: few; v_call: TRBV12-3/TRBV12-4; j_call: TRBJ2-7
cdr3_nt: TGTGCCAGCAGCTTACAGGATACGCAGTATTTT; cdr3_aa: CASSLQDTQYF; d_call: NA; clone_size: few; v_call: TRBV7-2; j_call: TRBJ2-3
cdr3_nt: TGTGCCAGCAGCTTATCTGACAACTCCTACAATGAGCAGTTCTTC; cdr3_aa: CASSLSDNSYNEQFF; d_call: NA; clone_size: few; v_call: TRBV7-2; j_call: TRBJ2-1
cdr3_nt: TGTGCCAGCAGCTTAAAAGGGGTTACCGGGGAGCTGTTTTTT; cdr3_aa: CASSLKGVTGELFF; d_call: NA; clone_size: many; v_call: TRBV7-2; j_call: TRBJ2-2
cdr3_nt: TGTGCCAGCTCACCACGGACAGACTCCTACAATGAGCAGTTCTTC; cdr3_aa: CASSPRTDSYNEQFF; d_call: NA; clone_size: NA; v_call: TRBV18; j_call: TRBJ2-1
cdr3_nt: TGTGCCAGCAGCTTGGTTTCAGGAGGTAGGACAGATACGCAGTATTTT; cdr3_aa: CASSLVSGGRTDTQYF; d_call: NA; clone_size: few; v_call: TRBV5-6; j_call: TRBJ2-3
cdr3_nt: TGTGCCAGCTCTGGGACATCGCCGGACGGGGAGCTGTTTTTT; cdr3_aa: CASSGTSPDGELFF; d_call: NA; clone_size: few; v_call: TRBV18; j_call: TRBJ2-2
cdr3_nt: TGCGCCAGCAGCTTGGCAAACAGGGGGAACACTGAAGCTTTCTTT; cdr3_aa: CASSLANRGNTEAFF; d_call: TRBD1; clone_size: few; v_call: TRBV5-1; j_call: TRBJ1-1
cdr3_nt: TGCGCCAGCAGTCTGGGGTTAACGTACCCGAACACTGAAGCTTTCTTT; cdr3_aa: CASSLGLTYPNTEAFF; d_call: NA; clone_size: few; v_call: TRBV5-1; j_call: TRBJ1-1
cdr3_nt: TGTGCCAGCAGTTTATCGCGAGTCTGGGACCTTTACAATGAGCAGTTCTTC; cdr3_aa: CASSLSRVWDLYNEQFF; d_call: NA; clone_size: few; v_call: TRBV27; j_call: TRBJ2-1
cdr3_nt: TGTGCCAGCACCAAAAGCCGGCGCGGGGAGACCCAGTACTTC; cdr3_aa: CASTKSRRGETQYF; d_call: NA; clone_size: few; v_call: TRBV2; j_call: TRBJ2-5
cdr3_nt: TGTGCCAGCTCGTCAACCGAGGACGAGCAGTTCTTC; cdr3_aa: CASSSTEDEQFF; d_call: NA; clone_size: once; v_call: TRBV18; j_call: TRBJ2-1
cdr3_nt: TGTGCCAGCAGCCCCTCTCCCATCCGAGGGGTTAACGAGCAGTACTTC; cdr3_aa: CASSPSPIRGVNEQYF; d_call: NA; clone_size: few; v_call: TRBV3-1; j_call: TRBJ2-7
cdr3_nt: TGTGCCAGCAGAAAGCAGCATACCGGGGAGCTGTTTTTT; cdr3_aa: CASRKQHTGELFF; d_call: NA; clone_size: NA; v_call: TRBV12-3/TRBV12-4; j_call: TRBJ2-2
cdr3_nt: TGTGCCATCAGTGAGTCGACAGCTAACTATGGCTACACCTTC; cdr3_aa: CAISESTANYGYTF; d_call: NA; clone_size: NA; v_call: TRBV10-3; j_call: TRBJ1-2
cdr3_nt: TGCAGTGCCGTCCCCGTCAACACCGGGGAGCTGTTTTTT; cdr3_aa: CSAVPVNTGELFF; d_call: NA; clone_size: few; v_call: TRBV20-1; j_call: TRBJ2-2
cdr3_nt: TGTGCCAGCAGCCCCGGGACTAGCGGGCGCCCGAACACCGGGGAGCTGTTTTTT; cdr3_aa: CASSPGTSGRPNTGELFF; d_call: TRBD2; clone_size: few; v_call: TRBV11-2; j_call: TRBJ2-2
cdr3_nt: TGCGCCAGCAGCTTGGAAGGGGGTCGCACTGAAGCTTTCTTT; cdr3_aa: CASSLEGGRTEAFF; d_call: NA; clone_size: few; v_call: TRBV5-1; j_call: TRBJ1-1
cdr3_nt: TGTGCCAGCAGTTTGGACAGTCTAGAGACCCAGTACTTC; cdr3_aa: CASSLDSLETQYF; d_call: NA; clone_size: NA; v_call: TRBV6-2/TRBV6-3; j_call: TRBJ2-5
cdr3_nt: TGTGCCAGCAGTGAGACTCAGAGGGGTGAGCAGTTCTTC; cdr3_aa: CASSETQRGEQFF; d_call: NA; clone_size: NA; v_call: TRBV12-3/TRBV12-4; j_call: TRBJ2-1
cdr3_nt: TGTGCCAGCAGCCAAGAGCCGACTAGCGGGAGGTACACGCAGTATTTT; cdr3_aa: CASSQEPTSGRYTQYF; d_call: TRBD2; clone_size: NA; v_call: TRBV4-2; j_call: TRBJ2-3
cdr3_nt: TGTGCCAGCAGCTTACGCCACGAGCAGTACTTC; cdr3_aa: CASSLRHEQYF; d_call: NA; clone_size: NA; v_call: TRBV7-2; j_call: TRBJ2-7
cdr3_nt: TGCAGTGCTAGAGATGTATGGGACCCGGCGCAGTATTTT; cdr3_aa: CSARDVWDPAQYF; d_call: NA; clone_size: few; v_call: TRBV20-1; j_call: TRBJ2-3
cdr3_nt: TGTGCCAGCAGAACTAGCGGGAGTGTAAGCGGGGAGCTGTTTTTT; cdr3_aa: CASRTSGSVSGELFF; d_call: TRBD2; clone_size: few; v_call: TRBV6-2/TRBV6-3; j_call: TRBJ2-2
cdr3_nt: TGTGCCAGCAGTTTACAGGGGAGTTATGGCTACACCTTC; cdr3_aa: CASSLQGSYGYTF; d_call: NA; clone_size: many; v_call: TRBV12-3/TRBV12-4; j_call: TRBJ1-2
cdr3_nt: TGTGCCAGCAGCGCCGCAGGGCATGGCTACACCTTC; cdr3_aa: CASSAAGHGYTF; d_call: NA; clone_size: NA; v_call: TRBV12-3/TRBV12-4; j_call: TRBJ1-2
cdr3_nt: TGCGCCAGCAGTAGACGACAGGGGACAAGCAATGAGCAGTTCTTC; cdr3_aa: CASSRRQGTSNEQFF; d_call: TRBD1; clone_size: NA; v_call: TRBV10-1; j_call: TRBJ2-1
cdr3_nt: TGTGCCAGCTCCCTAAATCAGCAAGACTATGGCTACACCTTC; cdr3_aa: CASSLNQQDYGYTF; d_call: NA; clone_size: many; v_call: TRBV18; j_call: TRBJ1-2